Listed below are T cell receptor beta chains from one sample, sequenced in a study of T cells in localized non-small cell lung cancer. The method was immunoSEQ multiplex PCR; TCRdb's version includes in-frame clones alone and lacks a portion of them. This table has about 19,000 clones, about nine tenths appearing once. The source material was peripheral blood, sampled before any cancer treatment. The origin of the receptors is a woman aged 40-69 years with stage I lung adenocarcinoma. The CDR3 runs from the conserved cysteine through the conserved F or W. The D gene is left open where the match is weak. Size is stated for part of the rows, as once, few or many counts, or as a class when the clone is expanded.

>TRBD1|TRBJ1-2|NA|TRBV7-9
CASRPPSTGGLVYGYTF
TGTGCCAGCAGACCCCCCTCGACAGGGGGCTTAGTCTATGGCTACACCTTC
>NA|TRBJ1-5|NA|TRBV18
CASSPMAGDQPQHF
TGTGCCAGCTCACCAATGGCAGGGGATCAGCCCCAGCATTTT
>TRBD1|TRBJ2-7|NA|TRBV27
CASSDLRGPKSYEQYF
TGTGCCAGCAGTGACCTCAGGGGGCCCAAATCCTACGAGCAGTACTTC
>NA|TRBJ2-3|NA|TRBV6-6
CASTTEGFPDTQYF
TGTGCCAGCACCACCGAGGGGTTCCCAGATACGCAGTATTTT
>TRBD1|TRBJ1-1|NA|TRBV5-1
CASSLTTGGDGAFF
TGCGCCAGCAGCTTGACAACAGGGGGGGATGGAGCTTTCTTT
>NA|TRBJ1-2|NA|TRBV6-6
CASSYSREGSYGYTF
TGTGCCAGCAGTTACTCCAGGGAGGGGAGCTATGGCTACACCTTC
>NA|TRBJ1-2|NA|TRBV29-1
CSVSDRLGYTF
TGCAGCGTGAGCGACAGGTTAGGCTACACCTTC
>NA|TRBJ1-1|NA|TRBV28
CASRQNTEAFF
TGTGCCAGCAGGCAGAACACTGAAGCTTTCTTT
>NA|TRBJ2-5|NA|TRBV5-8
CASSTPGAIQETQYF
TGTGCCAGCAGCACTCCAGGGGCCATCCAAGAGACCCAGTACTTC
>NA|TRBJ1-5|NA|TRBV30
CAWSAQGGDQPQHF
TGTGCCTGGAGTGCGCAGGGTGGGGATCAGCCCCAGCATTTT
>TRBD1|TRBJ1-1|NA|TRBV7-2
CASARGLVNTEAFF
TGTGCCAGCGCCAGGGGGCTTGTTAACACTGAAGCTTTCTTT
>TRBD1|TRBJ1-2|NA|TRBV28
CASSQGQGAEGYTF
TGTGCCAGCAGTCAGGGACAGGGGGCGGAGGGCTACACCTTC
>NA|TRBJ1-2|NA|TRBV5-5
CASSLGPTGSPGYTF
TGTGCCAGCAGCTTGGGCCCCACAGGATCTCCTGGCTACACCTTC
>TRBD1|TRBJ1-4|NA|TRBV5-5
CASSFQGEEKLFF
TGTGCCAGCAGTTTCCAGGGGGAGGAAAAACTGTTTTTT
>TRBD1|TRBJ2-7|NA|TRBV19
CASGTGGLSYEQYF
TGTGCCAGTGGAACAGGGGGACTCTCCTACGAGCAGTACTTC
>NA|TRBJ2-1|NA|TRBV9
CASSPQEGGLTYNEQFF
TGTGCCAGCAGCCCCCAGGAGGGGGGACTAACGTACAATGAGCAGTTCTTC
>NA|TRBJ2-7|once|TRBV20-1
CSAREGRGQYF
TGCAGTGCTAGAGAGGGACGTGGGCAGTACTTC
>TRBD1|TRBJ2-1|NA|TRBV28
CASSLSYRGRENEQFF
TGTGCCAGCAGTTTATCGTACAGGGGGCGTGAGAATGAGCAGTTCTTC
>NA|TRBJ2-2|NA|TRBV7-9
CASSLVGRNTGELFF
TGTGCCAGCAGCTTAGTTGGAAGAAACACCGGGGAGCTGTTTTTT
>TRBD2|TRBJ2-3|NA|TRBV7-2
CASSASRTSGIGSGQYF
TGTGCCAGCAGCGCTTCTAGGACTAGCGGGATTGGGTCAGGGCAGTATTTT
>NA|TRBJ2-3|few|TRBV7-9
CASSPLGASTDTQYF
TGTGCCAGCAGCCCCCTTGGAGCGAGCACAGATACGCAGTATTTT
>TRBD2|TRBJ2-7|NA|TRBV7-2
CASSLLAGGGHEQYF
TGTGCCAGCAGCCTACTAGCGGGAGGGGGGCACGAGCAGTACTTC
>TRBD2|TRBJ2-3|NA|TRBV10-1
CASSELVVSCGRAISDTQYF
TGCGCCAGCAGTGAGCTAGTGGTTTCATGTGGGAGGGCCATTTCTGATACGCAGTATTTT
>NA|TRBJ1-1|few|TRBV5-1
CASSSQGIEAFF
TGCGCCAGCAGCTCGCAAGGGATTGAAGCTTTCTTT
>NA|TRBJ2-1|NA|TRBV5-4
CASSLGSSDGLGEQFF
TGTGCCAGCAGCTTGGGGTCTAGCGACGGTCTCGGTGAGCAGTTCTTC
>NA|TRBJ1-1|NA|TRBV7-9
CASSLMGGQTEAFF
TGTGCCAGCAGCTTAATGGGCGGCCAAACTGAAGCTTTCTTT
>NA|TRBJ2-7|NA|TRBV7-2
CASSFVRANEQYF
TGTGCCAGCAGCTTCGTCCGGGCCAACGAGCAGTACTTC
>TRBD2|TRBJ2-7|NA|TRBV15
CATSRGTSASSYEQYF
TGTGCCACCAGCAGAGGGACTAGCGCCAGCTCCTACGAGCAGTACTTC
>TRBD2|TRBJ2-1|NA|TRBV30
CAWTSPGVGGVVDEQFF
TGTGCCTGGACCTCACCGGGGGTCGGGGGGGTAGTGGATGAGCAGTTCTTC
>NA|TRBJ1-5|NA|TRBV23-1
CASRSGGRSNQPQHF
TGCGCCAGTCGTTCTGGGGGGCGTAGCAATCAGCCCCAGCATTTT
>NA|TRBJ1-1|once|TRBV19
CASSFRQMNTEAFF
TGTGCCAGTAGTTTCAGACAGATGAACACTGAAGCTTTCTTT
>NA|TRBJ2-2|NA|TRBV6-5
CASTMGSTGELFF
TGTGCCAGCACCATGGGTAGCACCGGGGAGCTGTTTTTT
>NA|TRBJ1-1|NA|TRBV5-1
CASSRSRGDTEAFF
TGCGCCAGCAGTCGCTCGAGAGGTGACACTGAAGCTTTCTTT
>NA|TRBJ2-7|few|TRBV7-9
CASSYDGYEQYF
TGTGCCAGCAGCTACGACGGTTACGAGCAGTACTTC
>TRBD1|TRBJ2-5|NA|TRBV6-1
CASSEEGQGHSWQYF
TGTGCCAGCAGTGAAGAGGGACAGGGCCATAGTTGGCAGTACTTC
>TRBD1|TRBJ2-7|once|TRBV5-1
CASSPGTGKGSYYEQYF
TGCGCCAGCAGCCCAGGGACAGGGAAAGGGTCCTACTACGAGCAGTACTTC
>TRBD1|TRBJ2-7|NA|TRBV5-1
CASRQGPYEQYF
TGCGCCAGCCGACAGGGCCCCTACGAGCAGTACTTC
>TRBD2|TRBJ2-3|NA|TRBV5-1
CASSLASGGTDTQYF
TGCGCCAGCAGCTTGGCTAGCGGGGGGACTGATACGCAGTATTTT
>NA|TRBJ2-1|NA|TRBV9
CASSPGGRADNEQFF
TGTGCCAGCAGCCCAGGGGGGCGGGCGGACAATGAGCAGTTCTTC
>NA|TRBJ2-1|NA|TRBV5-1
CASSLTWVTTYNEQFF
TGCGCCAGCAGCTTGACTTGGGTCACCACCTACAATGAGCAGTTCTTC
>NA|TRBJ1-2|NA|TRBV19
CASTQNGGNYGYTF
TGTGCCAGTACCCAAAATGGAGGGAACTATGGCTACACCTTC
>TRBD1|TRBJ2-2|NA|TRBV5-4
CASSTGQFGTGELFF
TGTGCCAGCAGCACGGGACAGTTTGGCACCGGGGAGCTGTTTTTT
>TRBD1|TRBJ1-1|NA|TRBV2
CASSQQGANTEAFF
TGTGCCAGCAGTCAACAGGGGGCCAACACTGAAGCTTTCTTT
>NA|TRBJ1-5|NA|TRBV5-1
CASSLGDPNQPQHF
TGCGCCAGCAGCTTAGGGGACCCCAATCAGCCCCAGCATTTT
>NA|TRBJ2-2|NA|TRBV6-8
CASRPLTNTGELFF
TGTGCCAGCAGACCCCTAACGAACACCGGGGAGCTGTTTTTT
>NA|TRBJ1-5|once|TRBV28
CASSLGGNSNQPQHF
TGTGCCAGCAGTTTAGGGGGAAATAGCAATCAGCCCCAGCATTTT
>NA|TRBJ1-5|NA|TRBV5-6
CASSLVGETGRPQHF
TGTGCCAGCAGCTTAGTGGGTGAAACTGGACGACCCCAGCATTTT
>TRBD1|TRBJ1-1|NA|TRBV11-3
CASSPGQGTNTEAFF
TGTGCCAGCAGCCCGGGACAGGGTACGAACACTGAAGCTTTCTTT
>NA|TRBJ2-4|NA|TRBV21-1
CASSTSRIQNIQYF
TGTGCCAGCAGCACCTCCCGCATCCAAAACATTCAGTACTTC
>TRBD1|TRBJ2-7|NA|TRBV5-5
CASSTPGQGTYEQYF
TGTGCCAGCAGCACCCCGGGACAGGGAACCTACGAGCAGTACTTC
>NA|TRBJ2-1|NA|TRBV5-1
CASSLEVNNEQFF
TGCGCCAGCAGCTTGGAAGTCAACAATGAGCAGTTCTTC
>TRBD1|TRBJ2-1|NA|TRBV9
CASSVYGAGGNNEQFF
TGTGCCAGCAGCGTCTATGGGGCAGGGGGCAACAATGAGCAGTTCTTC
>NA|TRBJ2-5|once|TRBV5-1
CASSEQGSGETQYF
TGCGCCAGCAGTGAGCAGGGGAGCGGAGAGACCCAGTACTTC
>NA|TRBJ2-2|NA|TRBV7-3
CASSPNSGELFF
TGTGCCAGCAGCCCAAATAGCGGGGAGCTGTTTTTT
>TRBD2|TRBJ2-7|once|TRBV6-4
CASATSGDSYEQYF
TGTGCCAGCGCGACTAGCGGGGACTCCTACGAGCAGTACTTC
>NA|TRBJ1-1|NA|TRBV15
CATSRDRAEAFF
TGTGCCACCAGCAGAGATCGGGCTGAAGCTTTCTTT
>NA|TRBJ1-2|NA|TRBV7-9
CASTHEGNYGYTF
TGTGCCAGCACCCATGAGGGGAACTATGGCTACACCTTC